This record looks at one T cell receptor (beta chain) sequence and its context. As yet, its antigen is unknown. This sample was included in a study of T-cell memory formation after mild COVID-19. Looking at the study overall: Among the donors, TCR clusters were largely specific to each donor.

5'RACE with constant-segment primers yielded barcoded, UMI-tagged TCR alpha and TCR beta cDNA libraries. Via MiXCR, TCRdb re-called the 5' RACE reads, giving one row per CDR3 protein. The profile covers 450,000 to 700,000 distinct CDR3 sequences, with roughly 17% appearing a single time and approximately 12% taken by the ten largest. Overall study findings and caveats: The main location of contracting CD4+ clones was CM and EM, and that of contracting CD8+ clones was EMRA. Confirmation was lacking for SARS-CoV-2 specificity of second-wave clones that peaked on day 37.

The specimen sequenced was PBMCs or a T cell subset sorted from them (not recorded which). The source is an adult woman who had mild COVID-19 (a few samples of this study predate the infection). Cell type and time point are not known.

This chain's CDR3 is CASSLSVNEQFF. The CDR3, as DNA: TGTGCCAGCAGCTTATCGGTTAATGAGCAGTTCTTC. The chain joins TRBV7-9 to TRBJ2-1; D unresolved. V shed 2 bases and J shed 7 bases, with 6 bases lying between them. The germline CDR1 and CDR2 sequences are SEHNR and FQNEAQ (reference sequence). The CDR3 has 12 residues.